One and the same sample provided the 5 T cell receptor beta chains below, sequenced in a study of blood T cell repertoires in COVID-19. TCRdb's table, derived via immunoSEQ multiplex PCR, lists solely in-frame clones and lacks some. The sample lists some 220,000 clones; 75% to 90% were seen once. The sequenced sample consisted of PBMCs or T cells enriched from blood (not recorded which). Receptors were obtained from a young woman in a cohort exposed to, infected with or recovered from COVID-19 (not recorded which).

The J gene is TRBJ1-2, the V gene TRBV30, with D hard to call. From germline, CDR1 is GTSNPN and CDR2 SVGIG (reference sequence). CDR3 length equals 13 residues. Deletions cut 3 bases from V and 5 bases from J, with 13 bases between. The CDR3 sequence is CAWRTQSGYGYTF. CDR3 bases: TGTGCCTGGAGAACACAGTCGGGGTATGGCTACACCTTC.

The chain employs TRBV28 and TRBJ2-5, with TRBD2 matching 9 bases. Germline lookup yields CDR1 MDHEN and CDR2 SYDVKM. The CDR3 length is 17 residues. The ends lost 5 bases at V and 2 bases at J; junction bases unmatched: 12. The CDR3 DNA is TGTGCCAGCAGTCTCACCCCGGCGAGCGGGGGGCAAGAGACCCAGTACTTC. As protein: CASSLTPASGGQETQYF.

The chain is built from TRBV2 and TRBJ2-7; D remains unclear. The CDR3 has 14 residues. V lost 4 bases and J 3 bases, leaving 13 bases between the germline ends. Germline loops: CDR1 SNHLY, CDR2 FYNNEI. CDR3 nucleotides: TGTGCCAGCAGTGTAGAAGCCACCGACTACGAGCAGTACTTC. Its translation: CASSVEATDYEQYF.

The rearrangement uses TRBV27 and TRBJ1-1; 8 bases agree with TRBD1. V lost 4 bases and J lost 0; bases outside the gene matches: 7. The CDR3 consists of 16 residues. CDR1 is MNHEY, CDR2 SMNVEV, per germline (reference sequence). CDR3 coding DNA: TGTGCCAGCAGTTCCCTCGACAGGGGCATGAACACTGAAGCTTTCTTT. Its translation is CASSSLDRGMNTEAFF.

The chain links TRBV10-2 to TRBJ1-6, with D hard to call. The ends were cut back, 8 bases at V and 11 bases at J, with 7 bases in the middle. CDR3 length equals 10 residues. CDR1 WSHSY and CDR2 SAAADI come from the germline V gene. In nucleotides, the CDR3 is TGCGCCAGCGAACTTGCACCCCTCCACTTT. Its protein is CASELAPLHF.